This entry lists 28 T cell receptor beta chains sequenced from one sample in a study of blood T cell repertoires in COVID-19. This table comes from immunoSEQ multiplex PCR, and its TCRdb copy is limited to in-frame clones, with some not included. The table records about 99,000 clones, more than 75% of them present only once. Sequencing input: peripheral blood. These receptors were taken from a man aged 60-69 years with acute or convalescent COVID-19.

Remarks on this clone: At the DNA level, this CDR3 is encoded by other sequences in the same sample as well. This chain links TRBV2 with TRBJ2-7; 8 bases are shared with TRBD1. The V gene end was trimmed by 6 bases and the J gene end by 6 bases; junction bases not matched to a gene: 7. Germline V gene lookup returns CDR1 SNHLY and CDR2 FYNNEI. The CDR3 has 13 amino acids. For the CDR3, the DNA is TGTGCCAGCAGCGACAGGGGTCTCGGCGAGCAGTACTTC. Amino acids: CASSDRGLGEQYF.

V is TRBV11-3 and J is TRBJ2-7, with 9 bases aligning to TRBD2. V lost 0 bases to trimming and J lost 7 bases; unmatched junction nucleotides: 7. This CDR3 is 15 amino acids long. Germline values: CDR1 SGHNT, CDR2 YENEEA. Here the CDR3 reads CASSLDPLAGREQYV. Here the CDR3 DNA reads TGTGCCAGCAGCTTAGATCCCCTAGCGGGAAGGGAGCAGTACGTC.

V is TRBV5-4 and J is TRBJ2-1, with D possibly TRBD2 on 6 matching bases. Per germline, CDR1 SGHNT and CDR2 YYREEE (reference sequence). The V gene lost 5 bases and the J gene lost 4 bases, with 16 bases spanning the gap. The CDR3 sequence is 15 residues long. The CDR3: CASSNDLALYNEQFF. The CDR3 nucleotides are TGTGCCAGCAGTAACGACCTAGCGTTATACAATGAGCAGTTCTTC.

The V gene is TRBV4-1, the J gene TRBJ1-5; 11 nucleotides align to TRBD1. Germline V gene data show CDR1 as MGHRA and CDR2 as YSYEKL. The CDR3 extends over 15 amino acids. The junction had 0 bases not matched to a gene; V was cut back by 3 bases and J by 2 bases. Here the CDR3 DNA reads TGCGCCAGCAGCCAGGGACAGGGGGGCAATCAGCCCCAGCATTTT. Amino acids: CASSQGQGGNQPQHF.

The rearrangement joins TRBV10-3 to TRBJ2-2; 9 bases match TRBD1. J lost 6 bases, V lost 4 bases, and 6 bases had no gene match. Germline V lookup: CDR1 ENHRY, CDR2 SYGVKD. The CDR3 consists of 15 residues. The CDR3 region is CAISGRDRVPGELFF. The CDR3 DNA reads TGTGCCATCAGTGGGCGGGACAGGGTTCCCGGGGAGCTGTTTTTT.

The chain joins TRBV27 to TRBJ2-2; 9 bases agree with TRBD1. The germline V gene encodes CDR1 MNHEY and CDR2 SMNVEV (reference sequence). Trimming removed 4 bases from V and 5 bases from J; junction bases left unmatched: 5. The CDR3 covers 15 residues. The CDR3 region has the DNA TGTGCCAGCAGTTCTGGGACAGGGCAAACCGGGGAGCTGTTTTTT. Translated: CASSSGTGQTGELFF.

The chain combines TRBV7-2 with TRBJ1-5, with a tentative D call TRBD1 (5 bases). The germline V and J ends were trimmed by 5 bases and 4 bases, with 15 bases remaining between them. The CDR3 length is 15 residues. The germline V gene encodes CDR1 SGHTA and CDR2 FQGNSA. In DNA, the CDR3 is TGTGCCAGCAGCCTCAGGAAGGGGCCTAATCAGCCCCAGCATTTT. Translated, it gives CASSLRKGPNQPQHF. Looking up the rest from reference TRBV7-2 and TRBJ1-5 gives the full variable domain: GAGVSQSPSNKVTEKGKDVELRCDPISGHTALYWYRQSLGQGLEFLIYFQGNSAPDKSGLPSDRFSAERTGGSVSTLTIQRTQQEDSAVYLCASSLRKGPNQPQHFGDGTRLSIL.

The rearrangement links TRBV6-2 or TRBV6-3 to TRBJ2-3, with D possibly TRBD1 on 6 matching bases. Germline V gives CDR1 MNHEY, CDR2 SVGEGT. V gave up 5 bases and J gave up 2 bases, with 14 bases separating them. The CDR3 totals 15 residues. In DNA form, the CDR3 reads TGTGCCAGCAGTCTTGGGACACCATTCACAGATACGCAGTATTTT. Amino acid sequence: CASSLGTPFTDTQYF.

This sequence joins TRBV5-1 and TRBJ2-6; 9 bases agree with TRBD2. J was trimmed by 0 bases and V by 0 bases; bases with no gene match: 10. The CDR3 length is 20 residues. Germline V gene data show CDR1 as SGHRS and CDR2 as YFSETQ. The CDR3 coding sequence is TGCGCCAGCAGCTTGGGGCTAGCGGGGACCGATAGCTCTGGGGCCAACGTCCTGACTTTC. Protein: CASSLGLAGTDSSGANVLTF.

The chain has TRBV29-1 and TRBJ2-6, with 7 bases lining up with TRBD1. Germline V gene lookup returns CDR1 SQVTM and CDR2 ANQGSEA. The CDR3 consists of 16 residues. Trimming cost V 4 bases and J 0 bases; bases outside gene matches: 6. The CDR3 nucleotides are TGCAGCGTTGTTTTGGGACAGAACTCTGGGGCCAACGTCCTGACTTTC. Protein: CSVVLGQNSGANVLTF. The full variable domain, completed using reference TRBV29-1 and TRBJ2-6, is SAVISQKPSRDICQRGTSLTIQCQVDSQVTMMFWYRQQPGQSLTLIATANQGSEATYESGFVIDKFPISRPNLTFSTLTVSNMSPEDSSIYLCSVVLGQNSGANVLTFGAGSRLTVL.

The chain's CDR3 is CASSLTGTFNEQYF. CDR3 nucleotide sequence: TGTGCCAGCAGCTTAACCGGGACATTCAACGAGCAGTACTTC. The V and J genes are TRBV11-2 and TRBJ2-7; TRBD1 might be the D (6 bases). The V gene lost 2 bases and the J gene lost 5 bases, with 13 bases spanning the gap. Germline assignment: CDR1 SGHAT and CDR2 FQNNGV. This CDR3 has 14 amino acids.

J is TRBJ1-4 and V is TRBV4-1; TRBD1 aligns across 7 bases. J was trimmed by 7 bases and V by 2 bases; bases with no gene match: 7. The CDR3 has 15 amino acids. CDR1 and CDR2 (germline): MGHRA, YSYEKL. DNA of the CDR3: TGCGCCAGCAGCCAATTACAGGGGTTGGGTGAAAAACTGTTTTTT. This encodes CASSQLQGLGEKLFF.

J is TRBJ2-5 and V is TRBV18; 14 bases match TRBD2. The length of the CDR3 is 16 residues. Germline loops: CDR1 KGHSH, CDR2 LQKENI. V trimming: 6 bases; J trimming: 4 bases; junction bases outside the gene matches: 7. In DNA, the CDR3 is TGTGCCAGCTCCTACGGACTAGCGGGAGGAAGAGAGACCCAGTACTTC. It codes for CASSYGLAGGRETQYF.

The chain couples TRBV23-1 to TRBJ1-4, with D perhaps TRBD1 (5 bases). TRBV23-1 is assigned to the ORF class and has an uncertain function. V lost 4 bases, J lost 3 bases, and 15 bases lay in between. The CDR3 loop spans 16 amino acids. The CDR3 nucleotides read TGCGCCAGCAGTCGGACAAGGACGCCCGCTAATGAAAAACTGTTTTTT. This codes for CASSRTRTPANEKLFF.

The J gene is TRBJ2-3, the V gene TRBV24-1; TRBD2 matches 11 bases. V lost 3 bases and J lost 6; bases outside the gene matches: 7. The CDR3 length is 16 residues. Germline V gene lookup returns CDR1 KGHDR and CDR2 SFDVKD. This CDR3 reads CATSDPLAGGGDTQYF. The CDR3 coding sequence is TGTGCCACCAGTGATCCCCTAGCGGGAGGTGGGGATACGCAGTATTTT.

The chain couples TRBV9 to TRBJ2-4; 10 nucleotides align to TRBD2. CDR1 and CDR2 (germline): SGDLS, YYNGEE. CDR3 size: 14 residues. V trimming: 2 bases; J trimming: 8 bases; junction bases outside the gene matches: 4. The CDR3 bases are TGTGCCAGCAGCGTGGCTAGCGGGAGTGACATTCAGTACTTC. Its translation is CASSVASGSDIQYF.

This clone showed up just once. The J gene is TRBJ1-4, the V gene TRBV6-5; TRBD1 matches 8 bases. CDR1 is MNHEY, CDR2 SVGAGI, per germline. Trimming took 6 bases from V and 8 from J; bases not matched to a gene: 5. The CDR3 is 13 amino acids. As DNA, the CDR3 is TGTGCCAGCAGCCGACAGGGGCGGGAAAAACTGTTTTTT. Translated: CASSRQGREKLFF.

The chain uses TRBV6-6 and TRBJ1-4; TRBD1 matches at 11 bases. V shed 5 bases and J 8 bases; nucleotides not matched to a gene: 4. From germline, CDR1 is MNHNY and CDR2 SVGAGI (reference sequence). The CDR3 contains 14 residues. The DNA of the CDR3 is TGTGCCAGCAGTCAGGGGACAGGGGGGGAAAAACTGTTTTTT. It encodes CASSQGTGGEKLFF.

The chain uses TRBV25-1 and TRBJ1-1; 7 nucleotides align to TRBD1. The CDR3 is 15 amino acids. V trimming: 2 bases; J trimming: 5 bases; junction bases outside the gene matches: 8. Germline V lookup: CDR1 MGHDK, CDR2 SYGVNS. This CDR3 is CASSEPGGLGTEAFF. The CDR3 DNA reads as TGTGCCAGCAGTGAACCAGGGGGATTGGGGACTGAAGCTTTCTTT.

This sequence joins TRBV24-1 and TRBJ2-2; D perhaps matches TRBD1 (5 bases). In germline, CDR1 is KGHDR, CDR2 SFDVKD. The CDR3 spans 16 residues. Deletions cut 4 bases from V and 6 bases from J, with 17 bases between. The CDR3 nucleotides are TGTGCCACCAGTGAAACAGGATGGGATACACCCGGGGAGCTGTTTTTT. This translates into CATSETGWDTPGELFF.

V gene TRBV6-5 combines with J gene TRBJ1-2; no reliable D call. Germline CDR1 is MNHEY and CDR2 is SVGAGI. V lost 8 bases and J 0 bases, leaving 10 bases between the germline ends. The CDR3 is 13 residues long. The chain's CDR3 is CASRSGANYGYTF. As DNA, the CDR3 is TGTGCCAGCCGGTCCGGAGCTAACTATGGCTACACCTTC.

The chain combines TRBV3-1 (or the pseudogene TRBV3-2) with TRBJ2-5; D unclear. Per germline, CDR1 LGHDT and CDR2 YNNKEL (reference sequence). V was trimmed by 0 bases and J by 4 bases, leaving 3 bases between them. The CDR3 sequence is 12 residues long. CDR3 amino acids: CASSQERETQYF. Written as DNA, the CDR3 is TGTGCCAGCAGCCAAGAGCGAGAGACCCAGTACTTC.

This chain joins TRBV7-2 and TRBJ1-1; TRBD1 might be the D (5 bases). The CDR3 extends over 13 amino acids. Germline CDR1 and CDR2: SGHTA and FQGNSA. The V gene lost 4 bases and the J gene lost 1 base, with 7 bases spanning the gap. Here the CDR3 reads CASSSDRNTEAFF. CDR3 nucleotide sequence: TGTGCCAGCAGCTCTGACAGGAACACTGAAGCTTTCTTT.

V and J are TRBV28 and TRBJ2-7, with no clear D. Trimming removed 8 bases from V and 4 bases from J, with 12 bases in between. CDR3 size: 12 residues. The germline V gene encodes CDR1 MDHEN and CDR2 SYDVKM. The DNA for the CDR3 is TGTGCCAGCTCTTTACGCGGATACGAGCAGTACGTC. Amino acids: CASSLRGYEQYV.

The CDR3 reads CASSPPWGWTDEQFF. As DNA, the CDR3 is TGTGCCAGCAGCCCCCCCTGGGGCTGGACCGATGAGCAGTTCTTC. This chain connects TRBV11-2 to TRBJ2-1; a possible D gene is TRBD1 (5 bases). The CDR3 spans 15 residues. Germline lookup yields CDR1 SGHAT and CDR2 FQNNGV. Trimming removed 5 bases from V and 8 bases from J, with 19 bases in between. The whole variable domain, filled in from reference TRBV11-2 and TRBJ2-1, reads EAGVAQSPRYKIIEKRQSVAFWCNPISGHATLYWYQQILGQGPKLLIQFQNNGVVDDSQLPKDRFSAERLKGVDSTLKIQPAKLEDSAVYLCASSPPWGWTDEQFFGPGTRLTVL.

The CDR3 nucleotides read TGTGCCAGCAGTGATCTAGTAGGGGGCCTTAGCAATCAGCCCCAGCATTTT. Translated, it gives CASSDLVGGLSNQPQHF. This chain uses TRBV6-1 with TRBJ1-5, with 7 bases that match TRBD1. CDR1 is MNHNS and CDR2 is SASEGT in the germline V gene. The CDR3 has 17 residues. The junction had 8 bases not matched to a gene; V was cut back by 3 bases and J by 0 bases.

The chain combines TRBV30 with TRBJ1-4; maybe TRBD1 (5 bases). The CDR3 consists of 15 residues. Between the trimmed V and J ends, which lost 3 bases and 8 bases, there was a span of 19 bases. Germline CDR1 is GTSNPN and CDR2 is SVGIG (reference sequence). CDR3 residues: CAWSPMGRGREKLFF. The CDR3 DNA is TGTGCCTGGAGCCCCATGGGGAGGGGTCGGGAAAAACTGTTTTTT.

The chain uses TRBV27 and TRBJ1-2; tentatively, D is TRBD1 (6 bases). The germline V gene has CDR1 MNHEY and CDR2 SMNVEV (reference sequence). The CDR3 consists of 14 residues. Trimming removed 0 bases from V and 8 bases from J, with 13 bases in between. In DNA form, the CDR3 reads TGTGCCAGCAGTTTATCGGGCGGGGGCTACGGCTACACCTTC. Amino acid sequence: CASSLSGGGYGYTF.